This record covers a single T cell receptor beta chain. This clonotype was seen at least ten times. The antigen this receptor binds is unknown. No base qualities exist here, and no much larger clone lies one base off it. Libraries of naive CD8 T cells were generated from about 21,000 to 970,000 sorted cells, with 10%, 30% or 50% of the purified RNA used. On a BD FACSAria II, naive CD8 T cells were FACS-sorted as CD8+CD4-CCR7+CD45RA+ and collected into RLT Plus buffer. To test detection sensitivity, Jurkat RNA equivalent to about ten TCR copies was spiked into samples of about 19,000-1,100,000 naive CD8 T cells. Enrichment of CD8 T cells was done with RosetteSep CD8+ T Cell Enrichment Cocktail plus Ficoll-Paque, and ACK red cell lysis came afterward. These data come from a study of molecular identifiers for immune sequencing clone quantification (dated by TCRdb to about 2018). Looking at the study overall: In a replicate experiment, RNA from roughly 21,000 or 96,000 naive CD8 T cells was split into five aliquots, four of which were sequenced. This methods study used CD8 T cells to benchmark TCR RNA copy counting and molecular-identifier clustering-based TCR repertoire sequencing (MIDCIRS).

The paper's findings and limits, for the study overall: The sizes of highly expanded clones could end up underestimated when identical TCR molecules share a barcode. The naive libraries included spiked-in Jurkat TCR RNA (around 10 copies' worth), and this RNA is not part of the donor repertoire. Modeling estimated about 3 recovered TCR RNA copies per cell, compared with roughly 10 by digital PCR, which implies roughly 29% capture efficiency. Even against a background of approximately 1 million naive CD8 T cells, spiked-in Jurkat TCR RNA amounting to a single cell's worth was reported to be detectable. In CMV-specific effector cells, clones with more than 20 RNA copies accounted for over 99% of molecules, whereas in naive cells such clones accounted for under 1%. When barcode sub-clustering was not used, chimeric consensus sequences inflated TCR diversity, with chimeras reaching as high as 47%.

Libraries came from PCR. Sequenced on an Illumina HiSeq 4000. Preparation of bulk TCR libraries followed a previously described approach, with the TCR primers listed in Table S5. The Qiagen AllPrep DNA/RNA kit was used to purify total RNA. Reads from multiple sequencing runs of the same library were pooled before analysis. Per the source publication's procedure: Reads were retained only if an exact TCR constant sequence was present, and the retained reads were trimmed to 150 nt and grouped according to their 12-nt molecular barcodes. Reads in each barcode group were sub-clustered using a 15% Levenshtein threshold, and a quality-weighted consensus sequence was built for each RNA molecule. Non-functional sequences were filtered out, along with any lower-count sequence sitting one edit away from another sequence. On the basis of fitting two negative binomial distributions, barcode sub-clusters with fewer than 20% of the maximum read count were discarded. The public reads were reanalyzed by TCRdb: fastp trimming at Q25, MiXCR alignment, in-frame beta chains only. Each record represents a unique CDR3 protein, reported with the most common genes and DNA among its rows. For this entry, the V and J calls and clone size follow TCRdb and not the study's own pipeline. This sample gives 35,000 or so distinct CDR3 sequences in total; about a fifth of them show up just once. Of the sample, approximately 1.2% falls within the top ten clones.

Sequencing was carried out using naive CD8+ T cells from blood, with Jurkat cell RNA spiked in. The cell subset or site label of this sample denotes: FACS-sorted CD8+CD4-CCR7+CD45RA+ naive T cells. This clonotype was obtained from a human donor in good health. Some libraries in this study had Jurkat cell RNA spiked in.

The CDR3 amino acid sequence is: CASSYPKDRVDEADEKLFF. At the DNA level, the sequence is TGTGCCAGCAGTTACCCGAAGGACAGGGTGGACGAGGCGGATGAAAAACTGTTTTTT. The chain is made from TRBV6-6 and TRBJ1-4, and 8 junctional nucleotides match TRBD1. Trimming leaves V shorter by 2 bases and J shorter by 6 bases, with the junction holding 17 bases beyond the gene matches. The CDR1 and CDR2 encoded by the germline V gene (reference sequence) are MNHNY and SVGAGI. The CDR3 covers 19 residues, taking in both the cysteine and the phenylalanine. The kept DNA is CDR3 alone, 57 bases in frame from the first base.